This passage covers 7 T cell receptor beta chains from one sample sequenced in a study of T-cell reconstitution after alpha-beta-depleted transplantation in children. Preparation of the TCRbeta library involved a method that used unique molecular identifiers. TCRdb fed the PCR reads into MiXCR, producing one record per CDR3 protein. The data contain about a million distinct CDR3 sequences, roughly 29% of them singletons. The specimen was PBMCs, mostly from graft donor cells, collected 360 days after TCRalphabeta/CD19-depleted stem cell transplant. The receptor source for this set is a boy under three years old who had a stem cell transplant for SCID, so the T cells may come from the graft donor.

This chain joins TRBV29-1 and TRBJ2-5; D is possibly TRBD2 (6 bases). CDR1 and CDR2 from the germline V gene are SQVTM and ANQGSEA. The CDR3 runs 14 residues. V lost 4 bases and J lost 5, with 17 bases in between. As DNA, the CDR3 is TGCAGCGTTGGGCCTCCGGGACTGGCGGAGACCCAGTACTTC. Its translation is CSVGPPGLAETQYF.

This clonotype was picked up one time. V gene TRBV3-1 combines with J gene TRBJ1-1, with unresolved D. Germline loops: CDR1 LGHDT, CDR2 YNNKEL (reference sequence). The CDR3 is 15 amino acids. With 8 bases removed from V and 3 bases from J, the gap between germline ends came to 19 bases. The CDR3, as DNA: TGTGCCAGCCGAAAGGGTACGGTTGGGTACACTGAAGCTTTCTTT. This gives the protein CASRKGTVGYTEAFF.

Here the CDR3 DNA reads TGTGCCAGCAGCCGCAGGGGGTTGGGGACTGAAGCTTTCTTT. It translates to CASSRRGLGTEAFF. The V call is TRBV5-5, the J call TRBJ1-1; 7 nucleotides line up with TRBD1. V lost 4 bases to trimming and J lost 5 bases; unmatched junction nucleotides: 8. The CDR3 length is 14 residues. Germline V gives CDR1 SGHKS, CDR2 YYEKEE (reference sequence).

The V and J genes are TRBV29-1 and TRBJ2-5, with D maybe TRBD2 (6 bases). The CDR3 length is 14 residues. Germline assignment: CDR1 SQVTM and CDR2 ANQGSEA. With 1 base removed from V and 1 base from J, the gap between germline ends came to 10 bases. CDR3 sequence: CSVEAPGVQETQYF. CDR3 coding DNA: TGCAGCGTTGAAGCCCCGGGGGTCCAAGAGACCCAGTACTTC.

The CDR3 DNA reads as TGTGCCAGCACCCGAATGGGGGCGGCAGCGAACACTGAAGCTTTCTTT. It encodes CASTRMGAAANTEAFF. This chain connects TRBV6-1 to TRBJ1-1, with a possible D match to TRBD1 (6 bases). This CDR3 comprises 16 residues. CDR1 is MNHNS and CDR2 is SASEGT in the germline V gene. Between the trimmed V and J ends, which lost 7 bases and 1 base, there was a span of 19 bases.

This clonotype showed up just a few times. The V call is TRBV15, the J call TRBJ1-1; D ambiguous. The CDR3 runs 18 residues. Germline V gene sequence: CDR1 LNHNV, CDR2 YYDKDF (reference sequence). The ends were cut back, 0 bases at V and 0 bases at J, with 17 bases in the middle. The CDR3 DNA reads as TGTGCCACCAGCAGAGACCTGGCAAACTTGGTGGTGAACACTGAAGCTTTCTTT. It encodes CATSRDLANLVVNTEAFF.

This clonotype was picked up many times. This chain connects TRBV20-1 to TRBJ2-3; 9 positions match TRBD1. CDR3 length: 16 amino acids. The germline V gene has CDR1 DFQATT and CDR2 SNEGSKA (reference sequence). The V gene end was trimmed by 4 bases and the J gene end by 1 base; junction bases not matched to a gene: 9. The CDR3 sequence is CSATKPGQGRTDTQYF. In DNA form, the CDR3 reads TGCAGTGCTACCAAACCGGGACAGGGACGCACAGATACGCAGTATTTT.